Listed here are 8 T cell receptor beta chains from one sample, sequenced in a study of blood T cell repertoires in COVID-19. Data came from immunoSEQ multiplex PCR; TCRdb stores just in-frame clones and leaves some out. The sample shows hundreds of thousands of clones, roughly 85% of them seen only once. The sample was peripheral blood. These receptor sequences come from a woman aged 40 to 49 with active or convalescent COVID-19.

This chain links TRBV3-1 (or the pseudogene TRBV3-2) with TRBJ1-1; D not certain. The CDR3 runs to 12 residues. The ends were cut back, 5 bases at V and 10 bases at J, with 14 bases in the middle. CDR1 is LGHDT, CDR2 YNNKEL, per germline (reference sequence). The CDR3 DNA reads TGTGCCAGCAGCGGAGAGGGCGGCCCAGCTTTCTTT. Protein product: CASSGEGGPAFF.

V and J are TRBV19 and TRBJ1-1; 7 bases match TRBD1. The V and J ends lost 9 bases and 3 bases, in that order; junction bases with no gene match: 4. This CDR3 spans 12 amino acids. Germline CDR1 is LNHDA and CDR2 is SQIVND (reference sequence). The CDR3 sequence: CASQDRDTEAFF. In DNA, the CDR3 is TGTGCCAGCCAAGACAGGGACACTGAAGCTTTCTTT.

There are a few counts of this clone. This rearrangement joins TRBV5-1 to TRBJ2-7; no clear D gene. CDR3 length equals 11 residues. CDR1 SGHRS and CDR2 YFSETQ come from the germline V gene. V was pared by 4 bases and J by 7 bases, with 9 bases between. CDR3 sequence: CASSSLREQYF. CDR3 DNA: TGCGCCAGCAGCAGTCTTCGGGAGCAGTACTTC.

The chain carries TRBV5-4 and TRBJ2-3; 8 bases align to TRBD2. The length of the CDR3 is 13 residues. Germline CDR1 reads SGHNT; CDR2 reads YYREEE (reference sequence). V gave up 4 bases and J gave up 4 bases; unmatched junction bases: 2. In DNA, the CDR3 is TGTGCCAGCAGCACGACTAGCGCAGATACGCAGTATTTT. Encoded protein: CASSTTSADTQYF.

In DNA, the CDR3 is TGTGCCAGCAGCCAAGATTTGGGACAATTCTCTGGAAACACCATATATTTT. Translation gives CASSQDLGQFSGNTIYF. The V gene is TRBV14, the J gene TRBJ1-3, with a possible D match to TRBD1 (6 bases). Trimming left V 0 bases short and J 0 bases short, with 12 bases between. Looked up from germline, CDR1 is SGHDN and CDR2 is FVKESK. The CDR3 has 17 amino acids.

The V call is TRBV30, the J call TRBJ2-3; the match to TRBD1 covers 7 bases. The CDR3 has 16 residues. Germline CDR1 reads GTSNPN; CDR2 reads SVGIG (reference sequence). Trimming took 0 bases from V and 5 from J; bases not matched to a gene: 11. This CDR3 reads CAWSVPRGFFIDTQYF. The CDR3 nucleotides are TGTGCCTGGAGTGTGCCCAGGGGGTTCTTTATAGATACGCAGTATTTT.

This chain connects TRBV4-1 to TRBJ1-3; 7 positions match TRBD1. This CDR3 contains 15 residues. With 0 bases clipped from V and 2 bases from J, the junction kept 1 base outside the gene matches. Per germline, CDR1 MGHRA and CDR2 YSYEKL. Written as DNA, the CDR3 is TGCGCCAGCAGCCAAGAAGACAGGGCTGGAAACACCATATATTTT. Amino acids: CASSQEDRAGNTIYF.

The rearrangement joins TRBV10-3 to TRBJ2-1, with a possible D match to TRBD2 (6 bases). Germline-derived CDR1 and CDR2 are ENHRY and SYGVKD. V lost 9 bases and J 10 bases, leaving 16 bases between the germline ends. There are 12 residues in the CDR3. CDR3 sequence: CAISGEGREQFF. CDR3 nucleotides: TGTGCCATATCGGGGGAAGGGCGGGAGCAGTTCTTC.